This T cell receptor beta chain was profiled in a study of blood T cell repertoires in COVID-19. Across the whole study: The samples span acute and convalescent COVID-19 from the United States, Italy and Spain. The analysed material was cDNA or gDNA that came from T cells, B-cell-depleted T cells, or PBMCs.

Authors' analysis steps: Reference gene primer amplification yielded estimated nucleated cell counts. Some clones are missing from TCRdb's copy, which holds only in-frame ones; the method was immunoSEQ multiplex PCR. The V and J calls and the clone size are those of that table, but D and trimming were determined from the DNA. The sample records a few hundred thousand clones, about 84% being singletons. The CDR3 covers 17 residues. J gave up 4 bases and V 4 bases, and 11 bases lay outside the gene matches. Germline CDR1 LGHNA, CDR2 YSLEER. The sequence was collected from a man older than 75 with acute or convalescent COVID-19. The sequenced sample consisted of peripheral blood. V usage is TRBV4-3 and J usage is TRBJ2-1; 9 bases are shared with TRBD1. The CDR3 bases are TGCGCCAGCAGCCCTCAACCGGGACAGGGAGGATACAATGAGCAGTTCTTC. It yields the protein CASSPQPGQGGYNEQFF.